This entry is about one T cell receptor beta chain. Only in-frame clones appear in the TCRdb table, and some are missing; sequencing was by immunoSEQ multiplex PCR. There are about 200,000 clones in the sample; approximately 80% occur only once, and about 11% lies in the top ten. This sample was taken from a study of blood T cell repertoires in COVID-19. CDR1 and CDR2 from the germline V gene are SEHNR and FQNEAQ (reference sequence). The V end was cut by 5 bases, the J end by 1 base, with 12 bases between. The CDR3 extends over 15 amino acids. V is TRBV7-9 and J is TRBJ2-1; D not certain. The sequenced material came from PBMCs or T cells enriched from blood (not recorded which). The origin of this receptor is a man between 35 and 55 years old who had recovered from COVID-19. CDR3 region: CASSRLGESYNEQFF. In DNA form, the CDR3 reads TGTGCCAGCAGCCGCTTGGGCGAGTCCTACAATGAGCAGTTCTTC. Combining the CDR3 with reference TRBV7-9 and TRBJ2-1 gives the whole variable domain DTGVSQNPRHKITKRGQNVTFRCDPISEHNRLYWYRQTLGQGPEFLTYFQNEAQLEKSRLLSDRFSAERPKGSFSTLEIQRTEQGDSAMYLCASSRLGESYNEQFFGPGTRLTVL.